This T cell receptor beta chain was sequenced in a study of blood T cell repertoires in COVID-19. Using immunoSEQ multiplex PCR, the repertoire was profiled, and TCRdb retains in-frame clones only, with some absent. Among hundreds of thousands of clones listed, more than 80% were seen once. Germline trimming cut 5 bases from V and 3 bases from J; bases unmatched to any gene: 4. From germline, CDR1 is LNHDA and CDR2 SQIVND (reference sequence). CDR3 length equals 14 residues. The sequenced material came from PBMCs or T cells enriched from blood (not recorded which). The J gene is TRBJ2-5, the V gene TRBV19; 9 bases line up with TRBD2. This TCR was recovered from a man aged 25 to 40 who had recovered from COVID-19. The CDR3 region is CASSVTSGKETQYF. The CDR3 coding sequence is TGTGCCAGTAGTGTGACTAGCGGCAAAGAGACCCAGTACTTC.